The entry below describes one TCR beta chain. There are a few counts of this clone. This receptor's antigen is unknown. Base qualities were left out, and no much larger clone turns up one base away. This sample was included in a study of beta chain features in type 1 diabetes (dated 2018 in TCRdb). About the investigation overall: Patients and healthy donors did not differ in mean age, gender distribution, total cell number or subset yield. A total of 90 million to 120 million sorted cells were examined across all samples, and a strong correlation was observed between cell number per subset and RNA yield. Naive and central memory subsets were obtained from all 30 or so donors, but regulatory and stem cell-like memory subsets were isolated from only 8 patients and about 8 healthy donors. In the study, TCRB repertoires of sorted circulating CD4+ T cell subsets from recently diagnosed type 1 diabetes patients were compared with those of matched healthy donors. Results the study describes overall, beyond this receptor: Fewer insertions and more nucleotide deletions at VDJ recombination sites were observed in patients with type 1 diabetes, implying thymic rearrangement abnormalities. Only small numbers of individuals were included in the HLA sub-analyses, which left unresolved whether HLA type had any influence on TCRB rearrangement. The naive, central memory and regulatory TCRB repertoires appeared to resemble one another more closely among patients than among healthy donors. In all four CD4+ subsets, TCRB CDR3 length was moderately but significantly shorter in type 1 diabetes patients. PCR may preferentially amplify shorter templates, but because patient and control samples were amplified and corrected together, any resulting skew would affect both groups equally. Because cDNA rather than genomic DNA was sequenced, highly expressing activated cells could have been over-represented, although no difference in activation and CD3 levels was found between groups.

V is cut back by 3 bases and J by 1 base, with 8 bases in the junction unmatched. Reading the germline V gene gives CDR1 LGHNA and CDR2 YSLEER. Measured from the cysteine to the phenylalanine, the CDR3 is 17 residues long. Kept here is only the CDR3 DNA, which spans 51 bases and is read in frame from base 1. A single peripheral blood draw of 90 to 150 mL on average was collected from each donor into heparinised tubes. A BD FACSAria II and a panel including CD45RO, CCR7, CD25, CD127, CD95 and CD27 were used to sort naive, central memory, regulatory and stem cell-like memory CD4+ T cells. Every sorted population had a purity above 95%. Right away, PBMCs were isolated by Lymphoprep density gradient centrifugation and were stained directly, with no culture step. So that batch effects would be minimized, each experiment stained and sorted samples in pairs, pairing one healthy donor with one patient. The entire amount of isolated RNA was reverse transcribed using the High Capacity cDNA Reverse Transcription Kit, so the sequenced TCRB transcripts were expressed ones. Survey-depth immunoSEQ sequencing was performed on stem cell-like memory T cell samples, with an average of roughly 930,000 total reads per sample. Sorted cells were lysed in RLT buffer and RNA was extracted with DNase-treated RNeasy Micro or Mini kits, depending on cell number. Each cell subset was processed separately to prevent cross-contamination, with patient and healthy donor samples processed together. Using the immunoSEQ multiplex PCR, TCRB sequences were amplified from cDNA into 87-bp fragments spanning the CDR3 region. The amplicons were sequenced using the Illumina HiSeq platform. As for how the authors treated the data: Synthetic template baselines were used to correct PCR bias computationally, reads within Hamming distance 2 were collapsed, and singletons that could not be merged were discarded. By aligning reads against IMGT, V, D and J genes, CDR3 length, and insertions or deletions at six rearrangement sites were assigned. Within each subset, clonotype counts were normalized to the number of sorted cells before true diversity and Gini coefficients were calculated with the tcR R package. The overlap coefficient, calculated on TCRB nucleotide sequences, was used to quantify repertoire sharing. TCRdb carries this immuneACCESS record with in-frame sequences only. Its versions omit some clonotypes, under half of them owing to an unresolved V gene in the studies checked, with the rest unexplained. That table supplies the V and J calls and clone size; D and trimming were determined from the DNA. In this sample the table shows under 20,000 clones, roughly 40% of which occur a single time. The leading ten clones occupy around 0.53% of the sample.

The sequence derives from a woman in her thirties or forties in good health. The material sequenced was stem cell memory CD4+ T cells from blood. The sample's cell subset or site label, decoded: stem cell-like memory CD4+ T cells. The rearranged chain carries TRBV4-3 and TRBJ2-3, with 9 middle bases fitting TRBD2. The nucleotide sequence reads TGCGCCAGCAGCCAGAAGGTGATAGCGGGGGGCACAGATACGCAGTATTTT. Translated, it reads CASSQKVIAGGTDTQYF.